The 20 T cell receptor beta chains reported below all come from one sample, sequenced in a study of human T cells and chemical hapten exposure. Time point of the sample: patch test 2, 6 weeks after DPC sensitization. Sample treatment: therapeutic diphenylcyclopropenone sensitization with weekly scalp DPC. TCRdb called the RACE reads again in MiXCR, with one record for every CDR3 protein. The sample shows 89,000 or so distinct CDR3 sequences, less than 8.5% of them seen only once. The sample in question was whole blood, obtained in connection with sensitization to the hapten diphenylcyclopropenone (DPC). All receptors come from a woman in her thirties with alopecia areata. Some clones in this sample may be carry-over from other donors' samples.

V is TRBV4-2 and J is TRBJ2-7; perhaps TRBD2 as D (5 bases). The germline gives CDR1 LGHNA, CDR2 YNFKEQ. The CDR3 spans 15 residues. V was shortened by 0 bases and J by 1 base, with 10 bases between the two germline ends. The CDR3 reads CASSQERTASYEQYF. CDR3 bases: TGTGCCAGCAGCCAAGAGAGGACTGCTTCCTACGAGCAGTACTTC.

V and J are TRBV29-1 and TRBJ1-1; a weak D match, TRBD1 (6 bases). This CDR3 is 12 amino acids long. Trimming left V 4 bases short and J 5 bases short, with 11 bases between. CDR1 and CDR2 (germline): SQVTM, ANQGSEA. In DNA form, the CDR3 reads TGCAGCGTTGTTCAGGGGTCGACTGAAGCTTTCTTT. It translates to CSVVQGSTEAFF. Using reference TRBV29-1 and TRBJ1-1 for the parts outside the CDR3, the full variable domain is SAVISQKPSRDICQRGTSLTIQCQVDSQVTMMFWYRQQPGQSLTLIATANQGSEATYESGFVIDKFPISRPNLTFSTLTVSNMSPEDSSIYLCSVVQGSTEAFFGQGTRLTVV.

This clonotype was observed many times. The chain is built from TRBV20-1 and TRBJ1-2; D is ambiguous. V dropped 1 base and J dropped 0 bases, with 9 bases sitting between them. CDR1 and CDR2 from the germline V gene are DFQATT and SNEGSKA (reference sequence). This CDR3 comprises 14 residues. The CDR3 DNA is TGCAGTGCTAGAGGGGTAGGAACTAACTATGGCTACACCTTC. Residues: CSARGVGTNYGYTF.

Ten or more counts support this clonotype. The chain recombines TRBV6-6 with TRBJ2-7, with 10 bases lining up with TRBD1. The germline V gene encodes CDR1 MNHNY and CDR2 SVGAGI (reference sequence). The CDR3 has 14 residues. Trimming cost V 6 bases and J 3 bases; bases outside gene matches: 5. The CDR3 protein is CASSSGTGDYEQYF. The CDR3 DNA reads TGTGCCAGCAGCTCCGGGACAGGGGACTACGAGCAGTACTTC.

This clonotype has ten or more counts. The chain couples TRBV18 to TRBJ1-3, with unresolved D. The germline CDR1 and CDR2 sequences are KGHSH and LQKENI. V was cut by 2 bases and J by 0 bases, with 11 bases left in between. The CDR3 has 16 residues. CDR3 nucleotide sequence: TGTGCCAGCTCACCAGAGCAGGCGGCCTCTGGAAACACCATATATTTT. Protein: CASSPEQAASGNTIYF.

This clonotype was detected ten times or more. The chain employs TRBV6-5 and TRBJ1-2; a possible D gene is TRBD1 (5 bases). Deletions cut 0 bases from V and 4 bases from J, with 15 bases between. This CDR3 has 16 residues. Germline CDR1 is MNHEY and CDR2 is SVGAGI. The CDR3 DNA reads TGTGCCAGCAGTTACTCGATTGGCAGGGAGGCCTATGGCTACACCTTC. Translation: CASSYSIGREAYGYTF.

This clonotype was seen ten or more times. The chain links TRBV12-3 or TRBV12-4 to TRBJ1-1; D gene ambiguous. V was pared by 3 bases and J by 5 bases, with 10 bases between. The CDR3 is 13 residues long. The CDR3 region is CASSFTLETEAFF. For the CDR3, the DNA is TGTGCCAGCAGTTTCACCCTCGAAACTGAAGCTTTCTTT.

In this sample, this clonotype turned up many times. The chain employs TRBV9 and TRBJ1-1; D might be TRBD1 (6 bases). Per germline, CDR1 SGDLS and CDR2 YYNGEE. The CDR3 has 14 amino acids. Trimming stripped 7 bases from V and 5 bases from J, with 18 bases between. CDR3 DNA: TGTGCCAGCCGAAGAGGGGGGGAGGGGACTGAAGCTTTCTTT. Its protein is CASRRGGEGTEAFF.

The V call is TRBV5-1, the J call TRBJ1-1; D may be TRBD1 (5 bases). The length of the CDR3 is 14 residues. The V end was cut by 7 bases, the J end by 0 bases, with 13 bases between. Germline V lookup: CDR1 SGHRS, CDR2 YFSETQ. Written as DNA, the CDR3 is TGCGCCAGCTCAAACCAGGGAATGAACACTGAAGCTTTCTTT. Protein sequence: CASSNQGMNTEAFF.

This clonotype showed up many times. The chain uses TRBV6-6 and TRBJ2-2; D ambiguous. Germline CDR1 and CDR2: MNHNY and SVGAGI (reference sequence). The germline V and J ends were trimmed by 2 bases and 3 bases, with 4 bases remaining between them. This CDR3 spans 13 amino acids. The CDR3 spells CASSYRDTGELFF. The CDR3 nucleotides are TGTGCCAGCAGTTACAGGGACACCGGGGAGCTGTTTTTT.

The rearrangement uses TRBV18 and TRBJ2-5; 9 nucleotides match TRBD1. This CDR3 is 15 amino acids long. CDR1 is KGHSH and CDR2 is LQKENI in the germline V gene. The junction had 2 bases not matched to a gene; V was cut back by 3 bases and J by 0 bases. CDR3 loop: CASSPGQGYQETQYF. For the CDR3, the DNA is TGTGCCAGCTCACCGGGACAGGGTTACCAAGAGACCCAGTACTTC.

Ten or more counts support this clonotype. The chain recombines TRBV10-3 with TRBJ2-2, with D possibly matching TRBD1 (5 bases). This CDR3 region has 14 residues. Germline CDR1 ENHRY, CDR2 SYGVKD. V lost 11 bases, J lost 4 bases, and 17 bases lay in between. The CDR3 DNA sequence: TGTGCCGTAAAGGGGCAGGGCGGCACCGGGGAGCTGTTTTTT. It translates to CAVKGQGGTGELFF.

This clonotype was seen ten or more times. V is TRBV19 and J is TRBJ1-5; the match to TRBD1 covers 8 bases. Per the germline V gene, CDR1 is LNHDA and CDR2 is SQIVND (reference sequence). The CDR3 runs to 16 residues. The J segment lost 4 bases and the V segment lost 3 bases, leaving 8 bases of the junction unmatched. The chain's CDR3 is CASSMRTGKPNQPQHF. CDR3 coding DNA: TGTGCCAGTAGTATGCGGACAGGGAAGCCTAATCAGCCCCAGCATTTT.

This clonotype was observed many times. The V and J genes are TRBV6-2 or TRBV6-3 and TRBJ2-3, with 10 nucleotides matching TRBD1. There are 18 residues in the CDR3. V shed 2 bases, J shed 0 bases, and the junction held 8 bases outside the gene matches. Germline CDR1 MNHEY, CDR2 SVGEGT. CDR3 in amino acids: CASSYGTGDHHSTDTQYF. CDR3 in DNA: TGTGCCAGCAGTTACGGGACAGGGGACCACCACAGCACAGATACGCAGTATTTT.

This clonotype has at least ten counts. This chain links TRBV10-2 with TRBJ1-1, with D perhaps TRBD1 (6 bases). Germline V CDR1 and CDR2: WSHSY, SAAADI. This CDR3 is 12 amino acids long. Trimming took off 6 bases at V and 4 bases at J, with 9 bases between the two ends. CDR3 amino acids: CASRDSPTEAFF. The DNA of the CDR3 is TGCGCCAGCAGGGACAGTCCCACTGAAGCTTTCTTT.

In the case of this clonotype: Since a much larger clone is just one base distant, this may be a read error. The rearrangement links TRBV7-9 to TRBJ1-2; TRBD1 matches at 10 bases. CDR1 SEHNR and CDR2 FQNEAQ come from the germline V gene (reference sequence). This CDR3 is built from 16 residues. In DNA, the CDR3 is TGTGCCAGCAGCCGGGGACAGGGGCGCCGGGACTATGGCGACACCTTC. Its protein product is CASSRGQGRRDYGDTF.

The CDR3 DNA is TGTGCCTGGAGGTCAGGGGCCGAGCAGTACTTC. Its translation is CAWRSGAEQYF. This chain connects TRBV30 to TRBJ2-7; tentative D call: TRBD1 (6 bases). V lost 3 bases to trimming and J lost 6 bases, with 9 bases between them. CDR1 is GTSNPN and CDR2 is SVGIG in the germline V gene (reference sequence). The CDR3 is made up of 11 amino acids.

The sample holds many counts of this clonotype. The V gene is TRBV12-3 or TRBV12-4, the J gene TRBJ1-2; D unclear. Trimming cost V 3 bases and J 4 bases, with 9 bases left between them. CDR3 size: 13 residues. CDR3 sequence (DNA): TGTGCCAGCAGTTTCGCAGTCGGCTATGGCTACACCTTC. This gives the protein CASSFAVGYGYTF.

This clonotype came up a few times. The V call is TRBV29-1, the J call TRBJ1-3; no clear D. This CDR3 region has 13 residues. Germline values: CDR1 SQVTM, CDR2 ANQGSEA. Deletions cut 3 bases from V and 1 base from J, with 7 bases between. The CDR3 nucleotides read TGCAGCGTTGACTCGGTTTCTGGAAACACCATATATTTT. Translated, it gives CSVDSVSGNTIYF.

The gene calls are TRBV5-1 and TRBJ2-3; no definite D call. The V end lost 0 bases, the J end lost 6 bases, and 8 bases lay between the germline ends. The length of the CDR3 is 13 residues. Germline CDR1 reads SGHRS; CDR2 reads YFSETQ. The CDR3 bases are TGCGCCAGCAGCTTGGGTCAAGCGGATACGCAGTATTTT. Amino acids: CASSLGQADTQYF.